The present T cell receptor beta chain was sequenced within a study of blood T cells in healthy people across ages. Overall study results and limits: Using unsorted PBMCs precluded a conclusive naive versus antigen-experienced comparison. In long-lived donors, naive CD4+ cell counts and diversity exceeded those of aged donors.

This clonotype was recorded at least ten times. What it binds is unknown. Alongside a J-beta primer mix, a sample-barcoded 5' primer served in a second PCR lasting roughly 7 to 11 cycles. Each TCR beta cDNA got a 12-nucleotide random molecular identifier. TCRdb recomputed calls from the 5' RACE reads with MiXCR, one row per CDR3 protein. The repertoire holds about 1.5 million distinct CDR3 sequences, with 40% to 45% as singletons. The length of the CDR3 is 15 residues. V lost 3 bases, J lost 1 base, and 13 bases lay in between. Per the germline V gene, CDR1 is WNHNN and CDR2 is SYGVQD (reference sequence).

This clonotype was sampled from a woman aged 18-35 years in good health. The specimen sequenced was blood. This rearrangement joins TRBV10-1 to TRBJ2-7; D ambiguous. CDR3 protein: CASSDGQDASYEQYF. CDR3 nucleotides: TGCGCCAGCAGTGATGGGCAGGACGCGTCCTACGAGCAGTACTTC.